This record concerns one TCR beta chain sequence. The sample originates from a study of blood T cell repertoires in COVID-19. Turning to the study itself: Whether acute or convalescent, the COVID-19 samples came from the United States, Italy and Spain.

Profiled with immunoSEQ multiplex PCR; TCRdb holds only in-frame clones, not every one. In the table there are about 120,000 clones, about four fifths of which are singletons. The CDR3 loop spans 14 amino acids. CDR1 SGHRS and CDR2 YFSETQ come from the germline V gene. The ends were cut back, 4 bases at V and 7 bases at J, with 15 bases in the middle. The chain combines TRBV5-1 with TRBJ2-1; D gene uncertain. This clonotype was obtained from a man aged 55 to 69 with active or convalescent COVID-19. The sample comprised peripheral blood. The CDR3 DNA reads as TGCGCCAGCAGCGCTCCGGAGTTACCGAATGAGCAGTTCTTC. This gives the protein CASSAPELPNEQFF.